Listed below are T cell receptor beta chains from one sample, sequenced in a study of blood T cells in healthy people across ages. TCRdb used MiXCR to reprocess the 5' RACE reads, holding one entry per CDR3 protein. In the table there are 550,000 to 700,000 distinct CDR3 sequences, 27% of which are singletons. Material for sequencing was blood. Source of these receptors: a woman aged 70-85 years in good health. Both conserved end residues are part of each CDR3. D genes are given only for firm matches. Clone size appears in some rows only: once, few, many, or a class for an expanded clone.

TRBV20-1,-,TRBD2,TRBJ2-5,CSARAPSGQETQYF,TGCAGTGCTAGGGCCCCTAGCGGGCAAGAGACCCAGTACTTC
TRBV7-2,few,TRBD1,TRBJ1-6,CASRLGGDSPLHF,TGTGCCAGCAGGCTAGGGGGCGATTCGCCCCTCCACTTT
TRBV29-1,-,-,TRBJ2-5,CSAQWGPGTQYF,TGCAGCGCCCAGTGGGGCCCAGGGACCCAGTACTTC
TRBV9,-,-,TRBJ2-7,CASSVAGQSYEQYF,TGTGCCAGCAGCGTGGCGGGACAGTCCTACGAGCAGTACTTC
TRBV4-3,-,-,TRBJ2-3,CASSQGGGRNTDTQYF,TGCGCCAGCAGCCAAGGGGGGGGCCGGAACACAGATACGCAGTATTTT
TRBV21-1,-,-,TRBJ1-4,CASSKRCGTVDNEKLFF,TGTGCCAGCAGCAAAAGATGCGGGACAGTCGATAATGAAAAACTGTTTTTT
TRBV24-1,-,-,TRBJ1-5,CATQGPGQPQHF,TGTGCCACTCAGGGTCCTGGTCAGCCCCAGCATTTT
TRBV20-1,-,TRBD2,TRBJ2-5,CSAGDPTSGAFQETQYF,TGCAGTGCTGGAGATCCGACTAGCGGGGCGTTTCAAGAGACCCAGTACTTC
TRBV21-1,-,-,TRBJ2-4,CASSKGSDRGQGNIQYF,TGTGCCAGCAGCAAAGGGTCGGACAGGGGGCAGGGAAACATTCAGTACTTC
TRBV6-1,few,-,TRBJ1-6,CASNNRIYNSPLHF,TGTGCCAGCAATAACAGGATATATAATTCACCCCTCCACTTT
TRBV20-1,-,-,TRBJ2-7,CSARSGTFREQYF,TGCAGTGCTAGATCAGGGACTTTTCGGGAGCAGTACTTC
TRBV28,-,TRBD1,TRBJ2-7,CASSNPGQGAYEQYF,TGTGCCAGCAGCAATCCGGGACAGGGCGCCTACGAGCAGTACTTC
TRBV5-1,many,-,TRBJ2-5,CASRKGGEQETQYF,TGCGCCAGTAGAAAGGGGGGTGAACAAGAGACCCAGTACTTC
TRBV21-1,-,-,TRBJ1-6,CASSKKHRDRGFYSYNSPLHF,TGTGCCAGCAGCAAAAAACACCGGGACAGAGGCTTCTACTCCTATAATTCACCCCTCCACTTT
TRBV5-1,-,TRBD1,TRBJ2-5,CASSRQGAMEETQYF,TGCGCCAGCAGCCGACAGGGGGCGATGGAAGAGACCCAGTACTTC
TRBV6-6,many,-,TRBJ1-2,CASSFQHQGGYTF,TGTGCCAGCAGCTTCCAACACCAGGGTGGCTACACCTTC
TRBV6-2/TRBV6-3,few,TRBD1,TRBJ1-4,CASRQHYRDRGEKLFF,TGTGCCAGCAGACAACACTACCGGGACAGGGGTGAAAAACTGTTTTTT
TRBV28,few,-,TRBJ1-4,CASSFGGAANEKLFF,TGTGCCAGCAGTTTCGGGGGAGCGGCTAATGAAAAACTGTTTTTT
TRBV5-1,-,TRBD1,TRBJ1-1,CASSPWGQAGGEAFF,TGCGCCAGCAGCCCGTGGGGACAGGCCGGGGGTGAAGCTTTCTTT
TRBV5-1,-,-,TRBJ2-5,CASSLEAAETQYF,TGCGCCAGCAGCTTGGAAGCGGCAGAGACCCAGTACTTC
TRBV5-1,many,TRBD1,TRBJ2-2,CASAYRGDTGELFF,TGCGCCAGTGCTTACAGGGGAGACACCGGGGAGCTGTTTTTT
TRBV11-2,-,TRBD2,TRBJ2-1,CASSQNFGLADEQFF,TGTGCCAGCAGCCAAAACTTCGGACTAGCGGATGAGCAGTTCTTC
TRBV6-1,few,TRBD1,TRBJ1-1,CASSQRVGTVRTEAFF,TGTGCCAGCAGCCAAAGGGTGGGGACAGTGCGCACTGAAGCTTTCTTT
TRBV6-1,few,TRBD1,TRBJ2-5,CASTDTGTGLLQEIQYF,TGCGCCAGCACCGATACCGGGACAGGGTTACTCCAAGAGATCCAGTACTTC
TRBV6-2/TRBV6-3,few,TRBD1,TRBJ1-1,CASSFRDRGYEAFF,TGTGCCAGCAGTTTCCGGGACAGGGGCTATGAAGCTTTCTTT
TRBV20-1,few,-,TRBJ1-1,CSARVGGLDTEAFF,TGCAGTGCCAGGGTGGGGGGGCTGGACACTGAAGCTTTCTTT
TRBV7-9,-,-,TRBJ2-4,CASTRSEGNIQYF,TGTGCCAGCACCCGGTCGGAGGGAAACATTCAGTACTTC